This T cell receptor beta chain emerged from a study of shared clonotypes between healthy human individuals. Assay used: immunoSEQ multiplex PCR; TCRdb lists only in-frame clones, some missing. The data contain 450,000 to 700,000 clones, around 95% of them singletons. For this clone: Its antigen is undetermined.

The CDR3 runs to 20 residues. Per the germline V gene, CDR1 is PRHDT and CDR2 is FYEKMQ (reference sequence). Trimming took off 4 bases at V and 0 bases at J, with 25 bases between the two ends. Whole-study findings and limits: It was observed that about 5% of naive CD4 clonotypes were shared across several donors. Among the subsets, naive ones generally showed larger estimated richness than memory ones.

CD45RO-negative, CCR7-positively selected cells formed the naive CD8 fraction, excluding terminally differentiated effector memory CD45RA+ cells. The sequence was collected from a woman under 40 in good health. Input material: naive CD8+ T cells sorted from blood. The chain recombines TRBV13 with TRBJ2-1; the D gene is possibly TRBD2 (6 bases). CDR3 DNA: TGTGCCAGCAGCTCACTGAACGTATTCAGCGGAGGGAGCTCCTACAATGAGCAGTTCTTC. Protein product: CASSSLNVFSGGSSYNEQFF.